This T cell receptor beta chain came from a study of blood T cell repertoires in COVID-19. Whole-study context: The origin of the acute and convalescent COVID-19 samples was the United States, Italy and Spain.

Sequencing used immunoSEQ multiplex PCR; TCRdb keeps in-frame clones, though not all of them. The sample records roughly 250,000 clones, about nine tenths being singletons. The V gene's germline CDR1 is SNHLY and CDR2 FYNNEI. The J segment lost 0 bases and the V segment lost 8 bases, leaving 0 bases of the junction unmatched. The CDR3 has 13 amino acids. With respect to this clone: This specimen includes other DNA sequences encoding the same CDR3.

The sequencing input was PBMCs or T cells enriched from blood (not recorded which). The TCR was taken from a woman in her forties with acute COVID-19. The chain is built from TRBV2 and TRBJ2-7, with 11 bases fitting TRBD2. DNA of the CDR3: TGTGCCAGCGGGACTAGCGGCTCCTACGAGCAGTACTTC. This sequence encodes CASGTSGSYEQYF.